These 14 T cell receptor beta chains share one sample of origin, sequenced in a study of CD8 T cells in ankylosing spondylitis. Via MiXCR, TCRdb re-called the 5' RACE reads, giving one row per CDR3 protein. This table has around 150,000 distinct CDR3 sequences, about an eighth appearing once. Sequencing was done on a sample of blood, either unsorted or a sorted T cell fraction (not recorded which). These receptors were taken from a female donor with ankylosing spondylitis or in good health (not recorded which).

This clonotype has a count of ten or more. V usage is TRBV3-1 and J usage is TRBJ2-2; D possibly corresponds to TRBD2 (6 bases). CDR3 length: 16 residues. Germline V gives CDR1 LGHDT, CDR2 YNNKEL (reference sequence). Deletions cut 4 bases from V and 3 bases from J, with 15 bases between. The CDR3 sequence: CASSPWDWDDTGELFF. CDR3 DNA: TGTGCCAGCAGCCCATGGGACTGGGACGACACCGGGGAGCTGTTTTTT.

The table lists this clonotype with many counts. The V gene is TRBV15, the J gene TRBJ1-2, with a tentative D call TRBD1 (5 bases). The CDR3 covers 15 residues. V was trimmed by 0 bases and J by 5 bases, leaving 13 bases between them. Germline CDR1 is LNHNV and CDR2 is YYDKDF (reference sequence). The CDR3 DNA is TGTGCCACCAGCAGAGATAGGACAAGGGATTATGGCTACACCTTC. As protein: CATSRDRTRDYGYTF.

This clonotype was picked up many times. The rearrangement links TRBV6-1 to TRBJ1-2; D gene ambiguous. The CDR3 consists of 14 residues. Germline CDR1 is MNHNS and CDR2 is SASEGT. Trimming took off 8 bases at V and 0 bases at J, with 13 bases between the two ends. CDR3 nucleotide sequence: TGTGCCAGCTCCCCGTGGGTAGCTAACTATGGCTACACCTTC. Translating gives CASSPWVANYGYTF.

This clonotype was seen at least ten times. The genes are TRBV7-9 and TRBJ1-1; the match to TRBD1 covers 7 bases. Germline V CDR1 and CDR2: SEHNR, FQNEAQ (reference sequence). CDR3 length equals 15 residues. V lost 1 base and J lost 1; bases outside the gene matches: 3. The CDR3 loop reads CASSLGGDRNTEAFF. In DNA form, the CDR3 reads TGTGCCAGCAGCTTAGGGGGGGACAGGAACACTGAAGCTTTCTTT.

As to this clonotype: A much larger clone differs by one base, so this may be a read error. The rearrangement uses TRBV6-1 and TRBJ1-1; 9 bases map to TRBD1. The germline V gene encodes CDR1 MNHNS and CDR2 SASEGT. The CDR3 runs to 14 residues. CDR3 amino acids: CAGSQDRGGTEAFF. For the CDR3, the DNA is TGTGCCGGCAGTCAGGACAGGGGAGGGACTGAAGCTTTCTTT.

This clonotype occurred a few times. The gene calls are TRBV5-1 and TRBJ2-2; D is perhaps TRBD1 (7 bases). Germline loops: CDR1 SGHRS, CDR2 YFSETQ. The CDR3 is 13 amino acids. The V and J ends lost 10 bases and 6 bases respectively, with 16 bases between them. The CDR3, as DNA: TGCGCCTCCAGTGCCAGGGGGGCCGGGGAGCTGTTTTTT. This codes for CASSARGAGELFF.

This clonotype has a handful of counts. DNA of the CDR3: TGTGCCAGCAGTGACAGGGCTGGGGCCAACGTCCTGACTTTC. Amino acids: CASSDRAGANVLTF. The rearrangement joins TRBV12-3 or TRBV12-4 to TRBJ2-6; 7 bases map to TRBD1. The CDR3 is made up of 14 amino acids. J was trimmed by 2 bases and V by 5 bases; bases with no gene match: 0.

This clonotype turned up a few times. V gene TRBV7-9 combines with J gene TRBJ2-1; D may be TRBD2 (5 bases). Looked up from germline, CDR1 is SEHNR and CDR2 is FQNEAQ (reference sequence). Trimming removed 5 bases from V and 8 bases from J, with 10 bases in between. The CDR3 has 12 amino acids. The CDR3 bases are TGTGCCAGCAGCACCGGACTGGATGAGCAGTTCTTC. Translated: CASSTGLDEQFF.

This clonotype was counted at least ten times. CDR3 sequence: CASSVGPENTQYF. DNA for the CDR3: TGTGCCAGCAGCGTTGGACCGGAGAATACGCAGTATTTT. This chain connects TRBV9 to TRBJ2-3; D not certain. The CDR3 covers 13 residues. V lost 2 bases, J lost 7 bases, and 11 bases lay in between. From germline, CDR1 is SGDLS and CDR2 YYNGEE.

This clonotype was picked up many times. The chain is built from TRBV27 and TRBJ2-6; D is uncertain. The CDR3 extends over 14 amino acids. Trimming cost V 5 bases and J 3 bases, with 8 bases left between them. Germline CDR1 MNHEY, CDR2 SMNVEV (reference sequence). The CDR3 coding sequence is TGTGCCAGCAGTGTAAGAAGTGGGGCCAACGTCCTGACTTTC. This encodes CASSVRSGANVLTF.

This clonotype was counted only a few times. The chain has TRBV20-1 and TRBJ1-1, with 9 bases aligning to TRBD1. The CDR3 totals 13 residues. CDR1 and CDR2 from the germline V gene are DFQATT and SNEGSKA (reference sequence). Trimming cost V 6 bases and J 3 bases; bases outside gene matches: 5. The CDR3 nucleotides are TGCAGTGCGGAGGGACAGGGTGACACTGAAGCTTTCTTT. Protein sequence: CSAEGQGDTEAFF.

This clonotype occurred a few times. The CDR3, as DNA: TGTGCCTGGAGCAAGACAGGGTGGTCACCCCTCCACTTT. This codes for CAWSKTGWSPLHF. The rearrangement uses TRBV30 and TRBJ1-6, with 7 bases fitting TRBD1. The V segment lost 3 bases and the J segment 10 bases; nucleotides outside the gene matches: 6. The CDR3 runs to 13 residues. Germline V gives CDR1 GTSNPN, CDR2 SVGIG (reference sequence).

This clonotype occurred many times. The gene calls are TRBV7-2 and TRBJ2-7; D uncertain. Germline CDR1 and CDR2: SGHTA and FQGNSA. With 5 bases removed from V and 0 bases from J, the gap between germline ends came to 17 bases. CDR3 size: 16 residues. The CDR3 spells CASSLMQTHNSYEQYF. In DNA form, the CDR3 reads TGTGCCAGCAGCCTCATGCAGACGCACAACTCCTACGAGCAGTACTTC. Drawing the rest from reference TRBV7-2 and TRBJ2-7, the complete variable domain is GAGVSQSPSNKVTEKGKDVELRCDPISGHTALYWYRQSLGQGLEFLIYFQGNSAPDKSGLPSDRFSAERTGGSVSTLTIQRTQQEDSAVYLCASSLMQTHNSYEQYFGPGTRLTVT.

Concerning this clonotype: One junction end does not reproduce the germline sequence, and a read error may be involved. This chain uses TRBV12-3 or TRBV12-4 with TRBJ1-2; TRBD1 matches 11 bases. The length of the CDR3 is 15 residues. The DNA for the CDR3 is TGTGCCAGCAGTTTTGGCGGACAGGGGGCGAATGGCTACAGCTTC. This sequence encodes CASSFGGQGANGYSF.